Below are 15 T cell receptor beta chains sequenced from a single sample in a study of T-cell reconstitution after alpha-beta-depleted transplantation in children. TCRbeta library preparation incorporated unique molecular identifiers. One entry per CDR3 protein results from TCRdb running MiXCR on the PCR reads. Among about 980,000 distinct CDR3 sequences listed, under 30% were seen once. The material sequenced was PBMCs, mostly from graft donor cells, taken 360 days after TCRalphabeta/CD19-depleted stem cell transplant. The receptor source for this set is a boy under three years old who had a stem cell transplant for SCID, so the T cells may come from the graft donor.

The CDR3, as DNA: TGTGCCAGCAGTCCTGACAGGCTTACTGGAAACACCATATATTTT. Protein product: CASSPDRLTGNTIYF. The chain employs TRBV28 and TRBJ1-3; D possibly corresponds to TRBD1 (6 bases). Deletions cut 5 bases from V and 2 bases from J, with 13 bases between. CDR3 length equals 15 residues. Germline V gene lookup returns CDR1 MDHEN and CDR2 SYDVKM. Looking up the rest from reference TRBV28 and TRBJ1-3 gives the full variable domain: DVKVTQSSRYLVKRTGEKVFLECVQDMDHENMFWYRQDPGLGLRLIYFSYDVKMKEKGDIPEGYSVSREKKERFSLILESASTNQTSMYLCASSPDRLTGNTIYFGEGSWLTVV.

This rearrangement joins TRBV12-3 or TRBV12-4 to TRBJ2-3; TRBD2 might be the D (6 bases). Trimming took 3 bases from V and 0 from J, leaving 10 bases between them. This CDR3 region has 15 residues. In DNA, the CDR3 is TGTGCCAGCAGTTTTTCGGGGGAAAGCACAGATACGCAGTATTTT. Protein product: CASSFSGESTDTQYF.

The CDR3 sequence is CSVAGLAGGETQYF. The CDR3 bases are TGCAGCGTGGCCGGACTAGCGGGGGGAGAGACCCAGTACTTC. The rearrangement uses TRBV29-1 and TRBJ2-5; TRBD2 matches 14 bases. This CDR3 region has 14 residues. V lost 6 bases, J lost 4 bases, and 4 bases stayed unmatched. Germline V lookup: CDR1 SQVTM, CDR2 ANQGSEA.

This clonotype came up a few times. Mismatch with germline at one junction end may stem from a read error. This chain joins TRBV27 and TRBJ1-6; TRBD1 matches at 11 bases. The germline gives CDR1 MNHEY, CDR2 SMNVEV (reference sequence). The CDR3 has 15 amino acids. CDR3 in DNA: TGTGCCAGCAGTTCCGGACAGGGGGCCGGCTCACCCCTCCACTTC. Translation: CASSSGQGAGSPLHF.

This clonotype was counted between two and nine times. J is TRBJ1-1 and V is TRBV12-5; D unclear. Trimming removed 5 bases from V and 4 bases from J, with 8 bases in between. The CDR3 has 12 residues. Germline lookup yields CDR1 LGHNT and CDR2 FRNRAP. CDR3 amino acids: CASGPGLTEAFF. The DNA for the CDR3 is TGTGCTAGTGGTCCGGGCCTCACTGAAGCTTTCTTT.

This sequence joins TRBV6-4 and TRBJ2-5; 9 nucleotides align to TRBD2. With V trimmed by 2 bases and J by 3 bases, 7 bases remained unmatched. The CDR3 sequence is 16 residues long. The V gene's germline CDR1 is MRHNA and CDR2 SNTAGT. The CDR3 DNA is TGTGCCAGCAGTGACCCATTGGGACTAGCTAAAGAGACCCAGTACTTC. Amino acid sequence: CASSDPLGLAKETQYF.

The chain has TRBV5-1 and TRBJ2-5; D gene unclear. Deletions cut 0 bases from V and 5 bases from J, with 8 bases between. This CDR3 has 13 residues. Germline V gene data show CDR1 as SGHRS and CDR2 as YFSETQ. The CDR3 spells CASSLAPRETQYF. Here the CDR3 DNA reads TGCGCCAGCAGCTTGGCCCCCCGGGAGACCCAGTACTTC.

The chain couples TRBV6-2 or TRBV6-3 to TRBJ2-5; 8 bases fit TRBD2. CDR3 length equals 15 residues. Germline V gives CDR1 MNHEY, CDR2 SVGEGT. V gave up 6 bases and J gave up 2 bases; unmatched junction bases: 8. CDR3 in amino acids: CASSPGGAPQETQYF. The CDR3 nucleotides are TGTGCCAGCAGCCCGGGGGGGGCCCCGCAAGAGACCCAGTACTTC.

The V and J genes are TRBV7-3 and TRBJ2-6; D ambiguous. The CDR3 runs 15 residues. The V end lost 5 bases, the J end lost 2 bases, and 10 bases lay between the germline ends. Germline loops: CDR1 SGHTA, CDR2 FQGTGA. CDR3 DNA: TGTGCCAGCAGCCCGATGGGAACTGGGGCCAACGTCCTGACTTTC. It codes for CASSPMGTGANVLTF.

This clonotype was counted between two and nine times. The chain couples TRBV3-1 to TRBJ1-1; D is uncertain. The CDR3 loop spans 15 amino acids. Deletions cut 4 bases from V and 3 bases from J, with 15 bases between. The V gene's germline CDR1 is LGHDT and CDR2 YNNKEL (reference sequence). The DNA of the CDR3 is TGTGCCAGCAGCCCGTACCGGGTTTTAGACACTGAAGCTTTCTTT. Translating gives CASSPYRVLDTEAFF.

V is TRBV20-1 and J is TRBJ2-5; D perhaps matches TRBD2 (6 bases). Germline CDR1 DFQATT, CDR2 SNEGSKA (reference sequence). The CDR3 runs 11 residues. V was trimmed by 6 bases and J by 5 bases, leaving 10 bases between them. The CDR3 nucleotides read TGCAGTGCGCCGCTAGCGGAGACCCAGTACTTC. The encoded protein is CSAPLAETQYF.

J is TRBJ1-2 and V is TRBV20-1, with 8 positions matching TRBD1. The CDR3 contains 14 residues. With V trimmed by 6 bases and J by 5 bases, 11 bases remained unmatched. Germline values: CDR1 DFQATT, CDR2 SNEGSKA (reference sequence). The CDR3 loop reads CSAVTGDARYGYTF. The CDR3 bases are TGCAGTGCCGTGACAGGGGACGCAAGATATGGCTACACCTTC.

This clonotype was recorded once. The rearrangement links TRBV7-8 to TRBJ2-1; maybe TRBD2 (5 bases). The V end was cut by 5 bases, the J end by 6 bases, with 14 bases between. The CDR3 is made up of 14 amino acids. The germline V gene has CDR1 SGHVS and CDR2 FQNEAQ. This CDR3 reads CASSLLVSGNEQFF. The CDR3 coding sequence is TGTGCCAGCAGCCTACTAGTTTCCGGCAATGAGCAGTTCTTC.

The CDR3 DNA follows: TGCGCCAGCAGCCAAGATGACAGGGTGTCCTCACCCCTCCACTTT. This translates into CASSQDDRVSSPLHF. The rearrangement links TRBV4-3 to TRBJ1-6, with 7 bases fitting TRBD1. This CDR3 spans 15 amino acids. V shed 0 bases, J shed 10 bases, and the junction held 6 bases outside the gene matches. Germline V gene lookup returns CDR1 LGHNA and CDR2 YSLEER.

This clonotype was recorded a few times. The V gene is TRBV4-3, the J gene TRBJ2-7, with unresolved D. The CDR3 length is 16 residues. Germline V lookup: CDR1 LGHNA, CDR2 YSLEER. The V and J ends lost 0 bases and 2 bases respectively, with 14 bases between them. CDR3 residues: CASSQEGTSLAYEQYF. In DNA, the CDR3 is TGCGCCAGCAGCCAAGAGGGCACGTCTCTCGCCTACGAGCAGTACTTC.